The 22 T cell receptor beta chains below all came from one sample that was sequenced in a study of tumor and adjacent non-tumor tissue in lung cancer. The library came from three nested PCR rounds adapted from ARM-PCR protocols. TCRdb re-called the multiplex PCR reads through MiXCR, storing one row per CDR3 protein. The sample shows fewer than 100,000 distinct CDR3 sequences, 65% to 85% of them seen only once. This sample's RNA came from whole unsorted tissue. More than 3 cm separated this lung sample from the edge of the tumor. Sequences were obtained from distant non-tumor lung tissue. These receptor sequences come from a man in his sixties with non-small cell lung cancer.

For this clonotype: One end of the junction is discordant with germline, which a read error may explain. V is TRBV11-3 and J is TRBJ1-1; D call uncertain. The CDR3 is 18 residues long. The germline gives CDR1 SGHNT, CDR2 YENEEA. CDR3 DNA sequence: TGTGCTAGCAGCTTAACACCGAATCTGTATGTTCGGAACACTGAAGCTTTCTTT. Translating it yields CASSLTPNLYVRNTEAFF.

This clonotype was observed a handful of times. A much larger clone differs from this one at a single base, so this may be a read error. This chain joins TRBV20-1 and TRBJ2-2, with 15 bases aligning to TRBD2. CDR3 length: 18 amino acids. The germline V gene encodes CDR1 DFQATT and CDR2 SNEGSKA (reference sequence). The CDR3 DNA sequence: TGCAGTGCTAGAGGGCACGGACTAGCGGGAGGGGTCACCGGGGAGCTGTCTTTT. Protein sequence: CSARGHGLAGGVTGELSF.

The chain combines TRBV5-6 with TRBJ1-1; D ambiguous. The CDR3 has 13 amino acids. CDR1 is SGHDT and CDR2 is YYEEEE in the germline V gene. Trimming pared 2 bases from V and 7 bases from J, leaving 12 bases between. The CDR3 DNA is TGTGCCAGCAGCTTACATCACGGCAGTGAAGCTTTCTTT. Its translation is CASSLHHGSEAFF.

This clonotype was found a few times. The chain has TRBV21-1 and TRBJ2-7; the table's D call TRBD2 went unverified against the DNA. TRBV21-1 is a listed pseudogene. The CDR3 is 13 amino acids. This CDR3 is CASKQRENGEQYF. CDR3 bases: TGTGCCAGCAAACAGCGGGAGAATGGGGAGCAGTACTTC.

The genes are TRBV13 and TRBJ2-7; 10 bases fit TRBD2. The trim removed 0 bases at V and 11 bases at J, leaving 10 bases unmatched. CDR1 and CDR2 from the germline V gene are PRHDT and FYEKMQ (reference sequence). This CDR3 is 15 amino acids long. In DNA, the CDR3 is TGTGCCAGCAGCTTAGGGACAAGCGGGAGGGCCGGGGAGTACTTC. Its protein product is CASSLGTSGRAGEYF. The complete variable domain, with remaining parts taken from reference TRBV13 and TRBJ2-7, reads AAGVIQSPRHLIKEKRETATLKCYPIPRHDTVYWYQQGPGQDPQFLISFYEKMQSDKGSIPDRFSAQQFSDYHSELNMSSLELGDSALYFCASSLGTSGRAGEYFGPGTRLTVT.

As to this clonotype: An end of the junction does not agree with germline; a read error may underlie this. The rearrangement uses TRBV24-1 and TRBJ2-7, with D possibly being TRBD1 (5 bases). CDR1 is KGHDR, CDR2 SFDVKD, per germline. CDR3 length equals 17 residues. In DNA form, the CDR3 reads TGTGCCACCAGTAATTTGCAGGCAGGGCATGATAAACGGGAGCAGTACTTC. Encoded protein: CATSNLQAGHDKREQYF.

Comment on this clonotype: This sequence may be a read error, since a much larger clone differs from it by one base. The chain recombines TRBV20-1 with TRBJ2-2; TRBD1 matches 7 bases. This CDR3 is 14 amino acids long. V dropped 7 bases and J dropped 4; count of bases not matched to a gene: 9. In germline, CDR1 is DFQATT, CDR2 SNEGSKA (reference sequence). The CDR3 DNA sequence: TGCAGTGTTACTACCGGGACAGTCACCGGGGAGCTGTTTTTT. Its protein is CSVTTGTVTGELFF.

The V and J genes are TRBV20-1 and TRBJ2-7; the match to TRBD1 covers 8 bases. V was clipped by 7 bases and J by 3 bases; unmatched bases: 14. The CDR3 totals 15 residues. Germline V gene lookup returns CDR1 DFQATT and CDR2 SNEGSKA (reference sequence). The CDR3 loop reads CSVRSSGGADYEQYF. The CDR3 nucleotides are TGCAGTGTTAGGTCCTCAGGGGGCGCGGACTACGAGCAGTACTTC.

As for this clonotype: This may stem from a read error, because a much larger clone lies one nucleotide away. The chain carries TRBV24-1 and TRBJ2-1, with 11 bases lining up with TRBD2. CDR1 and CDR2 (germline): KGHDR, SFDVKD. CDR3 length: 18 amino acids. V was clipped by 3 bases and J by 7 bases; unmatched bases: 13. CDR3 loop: CATSDAGIAGGPGNEQFF. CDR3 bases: TGTGCCACCAGTGATGCTGGAATAGCGGGAGGGCCTGGTAATGAGCAGTTCTTC.

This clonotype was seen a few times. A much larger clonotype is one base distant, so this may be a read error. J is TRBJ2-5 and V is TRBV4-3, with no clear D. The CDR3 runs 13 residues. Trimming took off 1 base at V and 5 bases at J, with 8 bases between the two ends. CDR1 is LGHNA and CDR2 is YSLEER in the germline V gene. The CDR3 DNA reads TGCGCCAGCAGCCAAGCCCGGTGTGAGACCCAGTACTTC. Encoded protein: CASSQARCETQYF.

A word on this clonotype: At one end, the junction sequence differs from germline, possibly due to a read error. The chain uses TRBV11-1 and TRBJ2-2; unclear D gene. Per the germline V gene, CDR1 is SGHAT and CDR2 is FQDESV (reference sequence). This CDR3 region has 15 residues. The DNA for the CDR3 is TGTGCCAGCGGCTTAGGCGTGAGAAGCATCGGGGAGCTGTTTTTT. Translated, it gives CASGLGVRSIGELFF.

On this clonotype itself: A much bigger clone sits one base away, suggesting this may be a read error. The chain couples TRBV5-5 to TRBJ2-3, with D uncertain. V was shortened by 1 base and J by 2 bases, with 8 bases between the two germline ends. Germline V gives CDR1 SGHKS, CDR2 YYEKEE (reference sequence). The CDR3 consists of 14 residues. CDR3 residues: CASSLNDITDTQYF. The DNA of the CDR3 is TGTGCCAGCAGCTTGAATGACATCACAGATACGCAGTATTTT.

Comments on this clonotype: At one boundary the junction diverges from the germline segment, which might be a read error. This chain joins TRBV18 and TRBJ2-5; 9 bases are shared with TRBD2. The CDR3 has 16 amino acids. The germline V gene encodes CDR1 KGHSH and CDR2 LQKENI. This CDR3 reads CAGSPPGLAGDETQYF. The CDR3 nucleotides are TGTGCCGGCTCACCACCGGGACTAGCTGGAGATGAGACCCAGTACTTC.

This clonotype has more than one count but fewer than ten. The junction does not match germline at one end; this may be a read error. The CDR3 coding sequence is TGCGCCAGCAGTGAAGACAGGGGCACTGAAGCTTTCTTT. Translating it yields CASSEDRGTEAFF. The chain has TRBV6-1 and TRBJ1-1; TRBD1 aligns across 8 bases. Per the germline V gene, CDR1 is MNHNS and CDR2 is SASEGT. The CDR3 totals 13 residues.

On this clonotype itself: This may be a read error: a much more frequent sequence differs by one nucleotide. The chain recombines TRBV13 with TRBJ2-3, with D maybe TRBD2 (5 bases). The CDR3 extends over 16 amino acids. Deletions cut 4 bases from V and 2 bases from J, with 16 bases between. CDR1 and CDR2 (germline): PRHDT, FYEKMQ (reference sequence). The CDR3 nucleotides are TGTGCCAGCAGCTCCTTGACTATCGGATTCACAGATACGCAGTATTTT. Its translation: CASSSLTIGFTDTQYF.

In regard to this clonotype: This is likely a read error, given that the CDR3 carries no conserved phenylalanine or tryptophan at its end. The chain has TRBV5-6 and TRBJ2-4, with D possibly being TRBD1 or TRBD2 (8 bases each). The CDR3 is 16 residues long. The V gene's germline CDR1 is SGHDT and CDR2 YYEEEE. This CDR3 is CVSGLAGGVAKNIQYL. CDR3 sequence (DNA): TGTGTCAGCGGACTAGCAGGGGGCGTAGCCAAAAACATTCAGTACCTC.

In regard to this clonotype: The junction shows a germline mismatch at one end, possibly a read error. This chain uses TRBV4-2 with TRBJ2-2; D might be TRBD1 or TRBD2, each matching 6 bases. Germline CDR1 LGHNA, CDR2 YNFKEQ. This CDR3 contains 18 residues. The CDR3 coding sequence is TGTGCCTGCAGCCAAGAAACTTGGCCGGGGGCGAGGACAGGGGAGCTGTTTTTT. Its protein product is CACSQETWPGARTGELFF.

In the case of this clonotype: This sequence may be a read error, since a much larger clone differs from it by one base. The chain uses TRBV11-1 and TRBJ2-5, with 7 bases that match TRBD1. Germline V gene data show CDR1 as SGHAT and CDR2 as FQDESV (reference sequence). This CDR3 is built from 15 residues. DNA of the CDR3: TGTGCCAGCAGCTTAAACGGACAGGACCAAGAGACCAAGTACTTC. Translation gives CASSLNGQDQETKYF. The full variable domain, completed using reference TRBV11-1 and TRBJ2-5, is EAEVAQSPRYKITEKSQAVAFWCDPISGHATLYWYRQILGQGPELLVQFQDESVVDDSQLPKDRFSAERLKGVDSTLKIQPAELGDSAMYLCASSLNGQDQETKYFGPGTRLLVL.

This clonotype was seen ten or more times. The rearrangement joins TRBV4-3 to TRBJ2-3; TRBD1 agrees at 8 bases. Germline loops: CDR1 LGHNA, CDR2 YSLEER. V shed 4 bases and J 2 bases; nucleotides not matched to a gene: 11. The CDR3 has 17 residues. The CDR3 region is CASSRQVGTGLTDTQYF. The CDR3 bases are TGCGCCAGCAGCCGCCAGGTCGGGACAGGACTCACAGATACGCAGTATTTT.

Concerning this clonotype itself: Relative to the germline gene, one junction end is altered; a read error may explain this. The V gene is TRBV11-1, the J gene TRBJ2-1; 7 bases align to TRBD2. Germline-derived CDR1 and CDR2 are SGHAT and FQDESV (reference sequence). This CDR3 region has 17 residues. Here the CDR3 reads CASSLSRLAVGNNEEFF. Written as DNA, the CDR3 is TGTGCCAGCAGCTTATCTCGGCTAGCGGTAGGCAATAATGAGGAGTTCTTC.

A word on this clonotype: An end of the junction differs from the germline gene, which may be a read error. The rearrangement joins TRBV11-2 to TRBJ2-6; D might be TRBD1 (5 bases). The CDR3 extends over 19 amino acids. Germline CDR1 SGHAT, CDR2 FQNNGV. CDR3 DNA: TGTGCCTGCAGCTTAATTCCAAAGGACATGCGCTCTGGGGCCAACGTCCTGACTTTC. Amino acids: CACSLIPKDMRSGANVLTF.

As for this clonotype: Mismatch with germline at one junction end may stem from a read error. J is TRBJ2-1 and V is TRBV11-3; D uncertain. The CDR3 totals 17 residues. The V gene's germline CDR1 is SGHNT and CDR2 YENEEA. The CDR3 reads CASSLDRVAGVGNEQFF. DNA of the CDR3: TGTGCCAGCAGCTTAGATCGAGTAGCTGGAGTAGGTAATGAGCAATTCTTC.